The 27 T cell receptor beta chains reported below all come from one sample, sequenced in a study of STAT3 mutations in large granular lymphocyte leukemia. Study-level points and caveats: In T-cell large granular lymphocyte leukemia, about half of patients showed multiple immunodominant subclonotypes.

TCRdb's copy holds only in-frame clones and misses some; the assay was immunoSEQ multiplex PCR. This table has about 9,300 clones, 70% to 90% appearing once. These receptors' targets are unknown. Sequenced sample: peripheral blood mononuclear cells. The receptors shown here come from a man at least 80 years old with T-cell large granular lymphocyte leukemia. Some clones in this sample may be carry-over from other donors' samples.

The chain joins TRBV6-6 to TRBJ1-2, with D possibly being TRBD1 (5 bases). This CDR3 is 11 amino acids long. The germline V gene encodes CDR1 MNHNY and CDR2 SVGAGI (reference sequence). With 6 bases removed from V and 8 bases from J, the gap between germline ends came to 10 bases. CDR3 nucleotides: TGTGCCAGCAGAGAAGACAGAGGCTACACCTTC. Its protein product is CASREDRGYTF.

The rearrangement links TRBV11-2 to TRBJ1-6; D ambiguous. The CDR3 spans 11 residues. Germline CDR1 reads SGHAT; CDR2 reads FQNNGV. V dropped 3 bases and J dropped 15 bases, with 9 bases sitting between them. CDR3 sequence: CASSFGPNLHF. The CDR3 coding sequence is TGTGCCAGCAGCTTTGGTCCGAACCTCCACTTT.

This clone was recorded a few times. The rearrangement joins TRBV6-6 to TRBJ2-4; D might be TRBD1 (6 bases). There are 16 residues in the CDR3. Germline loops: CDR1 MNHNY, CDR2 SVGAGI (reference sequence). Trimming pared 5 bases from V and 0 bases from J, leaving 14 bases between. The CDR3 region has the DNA TGTGCCAGCAGTACGGGACAACTTATAGCCAAAAACATTCAGTACTTC. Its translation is CASSTGQLIAKNIQYF.

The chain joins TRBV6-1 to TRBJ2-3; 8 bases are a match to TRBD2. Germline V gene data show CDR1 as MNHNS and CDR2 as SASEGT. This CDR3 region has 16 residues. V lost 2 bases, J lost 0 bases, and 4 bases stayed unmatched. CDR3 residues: CASSEWVAGSTDTQYF. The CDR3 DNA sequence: TGTGCCAGCAGTGAATGGGTAGCGGGGAGCACAGATACGCAGTATTTT.

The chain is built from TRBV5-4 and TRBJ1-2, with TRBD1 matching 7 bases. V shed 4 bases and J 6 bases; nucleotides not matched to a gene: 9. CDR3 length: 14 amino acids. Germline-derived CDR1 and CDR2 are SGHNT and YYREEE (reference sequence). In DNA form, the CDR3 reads TGTGCCAGCAGCCAAGGGGGGACAGCCGATGGCTACACCTTC. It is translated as CASSQGGTADGYTF.

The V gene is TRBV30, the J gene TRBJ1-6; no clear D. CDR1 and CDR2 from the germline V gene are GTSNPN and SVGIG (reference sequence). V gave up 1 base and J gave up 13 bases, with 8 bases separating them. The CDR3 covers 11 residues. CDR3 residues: CAWSAGRPLHF. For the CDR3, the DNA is TGTGCCTGGAGTGCTGGACGTCCCCTCCACTTT.

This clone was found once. CDR3 coding DNA: TGTGCCAGCAGTTATTCCACGACAGGGAGTAACTATGGCTACACCTTC. The encoded protein is CASSYSTTGSNYGYTF. The chain is built from TRBV6-5 and TRBJ1-2, with 7 bases aligning to TRBD1. J gave up 1 base and V 3 bases, and 8 bases lay outside the gene matches. CDR3 size: 16 residues. Germline assignment: CDR1 MNHEY and CDR2 SVGAGI.

DNA for the CDR3: TGTGCCTGGAGTTCGATTGGGGCCAACGTCCTGACTTTC. Protein: CAWSSIGANVLTF. This chain connects TRBV30 to TRBJ2-6; D is unclear. Germline lookup yields CDR1 GTSNPN and CDR2 SVGIG (reference sequence). V shed 2 bases and J shed 3 bases, with 5 bases lying between them. The CDR3 contains 13 residues.

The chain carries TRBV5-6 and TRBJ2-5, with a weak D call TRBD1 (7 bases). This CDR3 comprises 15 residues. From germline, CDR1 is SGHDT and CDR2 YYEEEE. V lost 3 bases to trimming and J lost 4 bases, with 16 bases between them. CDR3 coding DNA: TGTGCCAGCAGCTCGACAGGGCAGGGAGGAGAGACCCAGTACTTC. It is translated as CASSSTGQGGETQYF.

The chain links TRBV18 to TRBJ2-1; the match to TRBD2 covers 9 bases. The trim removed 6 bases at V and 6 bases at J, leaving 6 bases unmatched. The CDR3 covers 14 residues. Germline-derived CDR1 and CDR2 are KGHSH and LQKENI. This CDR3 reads CASSGLALSNEQFF. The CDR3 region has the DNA TGTGCCAGCTCGGGACTAGCCCTCTCCAATGAGCAGTTCTTC.

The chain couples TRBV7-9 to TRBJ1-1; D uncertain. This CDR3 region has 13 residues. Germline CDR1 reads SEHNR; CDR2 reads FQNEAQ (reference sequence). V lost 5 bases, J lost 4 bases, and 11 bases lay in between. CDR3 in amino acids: CASSPPAVTEAFF. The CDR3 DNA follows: TGTGCCAGCAGCCCCCCGGCGGTCACTGAAGCTTTCTTT.

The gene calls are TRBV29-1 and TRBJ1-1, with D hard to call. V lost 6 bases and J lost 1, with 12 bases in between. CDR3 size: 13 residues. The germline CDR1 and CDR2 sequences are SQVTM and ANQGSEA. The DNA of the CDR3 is TGCAGCGTCCGGAGTCAGTCGAACACTGAAGCTTTCTTT. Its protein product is CSVRSQSNTEAFF. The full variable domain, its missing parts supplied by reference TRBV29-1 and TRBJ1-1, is SAVISQKPSRDICQRGTSLTIQCQVDSQVTMMFWYRQQPGQSLTLIATANQGSEATYESGFVIDKFPISRPNLTFSTLTVSNMSPEDSSIYLCSVRSQSNTEAFFGQGTRLTVV.

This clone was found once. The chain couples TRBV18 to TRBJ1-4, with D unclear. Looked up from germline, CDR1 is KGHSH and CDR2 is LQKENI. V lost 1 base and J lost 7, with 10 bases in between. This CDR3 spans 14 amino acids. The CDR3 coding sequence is TGTGCCAGCTCACCACAGGGTAGAGGTGAAAAACTGTTTTTT. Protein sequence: CASSPQGRGEKLFF.

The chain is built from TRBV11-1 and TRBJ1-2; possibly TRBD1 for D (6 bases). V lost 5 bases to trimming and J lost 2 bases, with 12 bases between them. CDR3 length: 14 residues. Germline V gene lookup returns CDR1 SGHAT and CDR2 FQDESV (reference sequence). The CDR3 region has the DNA TGTGCCAGCAGCACCGGTGGGGGCAACTATGGCTACACCTTC. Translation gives CASSTGGGNYGYTF. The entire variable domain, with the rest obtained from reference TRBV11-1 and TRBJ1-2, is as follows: EAEVAQSPRYKITEKSQAVAFWCDPISGHATLYWYRQILGQGPELLVQFQDESVVDDSQLPKDRFSAERLKGVDSTLKIQPAELGDSAMYLCASSTGGGNYGYTFGSGTRLTVV.

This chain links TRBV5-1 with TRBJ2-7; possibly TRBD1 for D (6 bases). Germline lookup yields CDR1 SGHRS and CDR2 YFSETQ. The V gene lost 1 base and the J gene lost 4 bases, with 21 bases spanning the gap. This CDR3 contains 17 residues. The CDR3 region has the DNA TGCGCCAGCAGCTTGAAAATCGGGGACACGCACGGATACGAGCAGTACTTC. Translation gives CASSLKIGDTHGYEQYF.

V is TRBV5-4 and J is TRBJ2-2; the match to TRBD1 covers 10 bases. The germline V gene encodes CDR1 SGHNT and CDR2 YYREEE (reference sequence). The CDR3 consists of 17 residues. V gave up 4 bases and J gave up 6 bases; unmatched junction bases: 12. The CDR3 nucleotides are TGTGCCAGCAGCCTGGGACAGGGGAATGGAAGAGCCGGGGAGCTGTTTTTT. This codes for CASSLGQGNGRAGELFF. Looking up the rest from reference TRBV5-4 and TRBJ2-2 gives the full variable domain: ETGVTQSPTHLIKTRGQQVTLRCSSQSGHNTVSWYQQALGQGPQFIFQYYREEENGRGNFPPRFSGLQFPNYSSELNVNALELDDSALYLCASSLGQGNGRAGELFFGEGSRLTVL.

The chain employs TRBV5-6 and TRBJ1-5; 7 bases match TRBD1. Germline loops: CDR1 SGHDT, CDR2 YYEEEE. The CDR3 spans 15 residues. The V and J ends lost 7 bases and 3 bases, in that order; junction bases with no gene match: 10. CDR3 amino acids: CASPPWDRDNQPQHF. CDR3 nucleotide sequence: TGTGCCAGCCCCCCGTGGGACAGAGACAATCAGCCCCAGCATTTT. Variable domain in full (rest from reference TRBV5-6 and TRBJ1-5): DAGVTQSPTHLIKTRGQQVTLRCSPKSGHDTVSWYQQALGQGPQFIFQYYEEEERQRGNFPDRFSGHQFPNYSSELNVNALLLGDSALYLCASPPWDRDNQPQHFGDGTRLSIL.

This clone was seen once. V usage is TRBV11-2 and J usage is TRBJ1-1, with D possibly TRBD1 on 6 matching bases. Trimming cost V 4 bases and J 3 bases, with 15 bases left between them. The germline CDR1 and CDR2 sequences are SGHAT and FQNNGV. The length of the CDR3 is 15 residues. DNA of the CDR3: TGTGCCAGCAGCTCCCCCTTCAGGGGCGACACTGAAGCTTTCTTT. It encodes CASSSPFRGDTEAFF.

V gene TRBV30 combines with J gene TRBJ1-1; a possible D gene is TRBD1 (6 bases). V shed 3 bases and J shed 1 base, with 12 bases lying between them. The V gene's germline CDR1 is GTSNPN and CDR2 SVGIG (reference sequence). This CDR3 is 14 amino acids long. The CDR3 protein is CAWSRDISNTEAFF. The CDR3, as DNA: TGTGCCTGGAGCCGGGACATTTCGAACACTGAAGCTTTCTTT.

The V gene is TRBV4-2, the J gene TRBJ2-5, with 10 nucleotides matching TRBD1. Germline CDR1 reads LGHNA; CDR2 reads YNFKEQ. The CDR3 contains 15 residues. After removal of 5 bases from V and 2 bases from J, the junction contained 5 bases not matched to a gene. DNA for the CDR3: TGTGCCAGCAGCTTGGGGGACAGGGGTCAAGAGACCCAGTACTTC. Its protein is CASSLGDRGQETQYF.

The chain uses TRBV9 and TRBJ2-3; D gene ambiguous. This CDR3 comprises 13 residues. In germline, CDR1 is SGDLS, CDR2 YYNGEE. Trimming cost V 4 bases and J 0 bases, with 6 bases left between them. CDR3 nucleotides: TGTGCCAGCAGCCCCTATAGCACAGATACGCAGTATTTT. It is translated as CASSPYSTDTQYF.

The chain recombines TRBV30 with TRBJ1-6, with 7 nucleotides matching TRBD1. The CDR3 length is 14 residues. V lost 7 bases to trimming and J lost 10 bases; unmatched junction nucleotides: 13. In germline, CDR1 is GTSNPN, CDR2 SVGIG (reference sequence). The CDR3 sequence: CASPGQALGSPLHF. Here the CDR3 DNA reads TGTGCCTCGCCAGGACAGGCCCTTGGGTCACCCCTCCACTTT.

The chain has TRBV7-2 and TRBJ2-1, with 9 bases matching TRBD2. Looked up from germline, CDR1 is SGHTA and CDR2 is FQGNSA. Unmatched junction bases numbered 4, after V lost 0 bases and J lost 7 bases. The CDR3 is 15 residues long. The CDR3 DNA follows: TGTGCCAGCAGCTTAGCTAGCGGGGGTTTGAATGAGCAGTTCTTC. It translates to CASSLASGGLNEQFF.

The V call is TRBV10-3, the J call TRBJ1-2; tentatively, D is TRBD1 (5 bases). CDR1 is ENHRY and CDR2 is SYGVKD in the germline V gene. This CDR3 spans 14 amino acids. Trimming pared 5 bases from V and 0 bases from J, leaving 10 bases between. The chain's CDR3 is CAISTQGSNYGYTF. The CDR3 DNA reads TGTGCCATCAGTACTCAGGGTTCTAACTATGGCTACACCTTC.

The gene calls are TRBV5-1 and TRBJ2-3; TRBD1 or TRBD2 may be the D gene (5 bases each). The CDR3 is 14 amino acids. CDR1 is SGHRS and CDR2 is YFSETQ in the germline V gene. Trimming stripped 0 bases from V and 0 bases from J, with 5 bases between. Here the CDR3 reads CASSLGDSTDTQYF. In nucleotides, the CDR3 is TGCGCCAGCAGCTTGGGGGACAGCACAGATACGCAGTATTTT.

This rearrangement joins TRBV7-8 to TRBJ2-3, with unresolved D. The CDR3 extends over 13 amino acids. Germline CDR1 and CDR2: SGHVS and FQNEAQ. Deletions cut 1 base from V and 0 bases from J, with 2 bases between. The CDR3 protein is CASSLGSTDTQYF. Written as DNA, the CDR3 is TGTGCCAGCAGCTTAGGCAGCACAGATACGCAGTATTTT.

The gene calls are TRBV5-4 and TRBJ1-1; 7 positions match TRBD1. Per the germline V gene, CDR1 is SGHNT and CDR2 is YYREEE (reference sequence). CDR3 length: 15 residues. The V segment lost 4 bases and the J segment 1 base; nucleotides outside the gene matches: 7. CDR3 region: CASSPRGASNTEAFF. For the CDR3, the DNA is TGTGCCAGCAGCCCCAGGGGGGCTTCGAACACTGAAGCTTTCTTT.